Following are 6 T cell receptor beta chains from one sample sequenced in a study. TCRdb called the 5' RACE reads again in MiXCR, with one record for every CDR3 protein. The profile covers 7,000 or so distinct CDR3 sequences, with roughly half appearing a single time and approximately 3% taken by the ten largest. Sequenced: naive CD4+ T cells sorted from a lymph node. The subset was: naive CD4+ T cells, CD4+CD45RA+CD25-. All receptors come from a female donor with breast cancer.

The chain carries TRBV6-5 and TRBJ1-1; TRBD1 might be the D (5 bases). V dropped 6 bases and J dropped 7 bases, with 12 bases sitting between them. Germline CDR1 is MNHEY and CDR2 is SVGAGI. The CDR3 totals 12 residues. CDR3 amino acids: CASRVGDGEAFF. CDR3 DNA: TGTGCCAGCAGAGTAGGGGACGGTGAAGCTTTCTTT.

CDR3 DNA: TGCGCCAGCAGCGCGGACGGACAGAAGAACACTGAAGCTTTCTTT. It yields the protein CASSADGQKNTEAFF. This chain connects TRBV5-1 to TRBJ1-1, with D possibly matching TRBD1 (6 bases). V lost 4 bases to trimming and J lost 1 base, with 14 bases between them. Germline CDR1 and CDR2: SGHRS and YFSETQ. CDR3 length: 15 amino acids.

The CDR3 nucleotides read TGCAGTGCCCCAGGGCGGGCCAGCTACGAGCAGTACTTC. It is translated as CSAPGRASYEQYF. V and J are TRBV20-1 and TRBJ2-7; D is possibly TRBD1 or TRBD2 (5 bases each). CDR3 size: 13 residues. Germline assignment: CDR1 DFQATT and CDR2 SNEGSKA (reference sequence). V lost 6 bases and J 3 bases, leaving 15 bases between the germline ends.

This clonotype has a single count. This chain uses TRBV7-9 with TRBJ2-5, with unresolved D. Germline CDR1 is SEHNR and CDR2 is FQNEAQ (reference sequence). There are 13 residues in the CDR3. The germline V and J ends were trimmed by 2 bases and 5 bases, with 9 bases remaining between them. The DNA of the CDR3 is TGTGCCAGCAGCTTAATGGAACAGGAGACCCAGTACTTC. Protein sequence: CASSLMEQETQYF. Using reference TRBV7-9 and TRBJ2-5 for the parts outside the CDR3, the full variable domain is DTGVSQNPRHKITKRGQNVTFRCDPISEHNRLYWYRQTLGQGPEFLTYFQNEAQLEKSRLLSDRFSAERPKGSFSTLEIQRTEQGDSAMYLCASSLMEQETQYFGPGTRLLVL.

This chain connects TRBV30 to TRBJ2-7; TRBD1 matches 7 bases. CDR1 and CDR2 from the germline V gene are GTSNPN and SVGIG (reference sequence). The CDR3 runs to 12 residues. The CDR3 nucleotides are TGTGCTATGGCAGGGGGCTCCTACGAGCAGTACTTC. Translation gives CAMAGGSYEQYF.

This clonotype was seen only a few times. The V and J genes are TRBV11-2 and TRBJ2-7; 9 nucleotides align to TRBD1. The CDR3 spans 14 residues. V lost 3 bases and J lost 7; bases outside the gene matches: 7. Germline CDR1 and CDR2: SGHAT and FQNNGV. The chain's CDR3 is CASSFLRQGVEQYF. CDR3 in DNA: TGTGCCAGCAGCTTTCTTAGACAGGGGGTTGAGCAGTACTTC.